This T cell receptor beta chain was sequenced for a study of monozygotic twins with inflammatory bowel disease. Points from the study as a whole: Twins with IBD were found to have lower TCRbeta diversity (inverse Simpson) than healthy co-twins. Reduced clonotype sharing with other individuals was observed in IBD patients relative to healthy twins, especially with disease activity. Discordant twins had repertoire similarity that did not differ from that of concordant twins, possibly from limited power.

Following a re-call of the 5' RACE reads, TCRdb has one entry per CDR3 protein and lacks DNA. This repertoire includes some 99,000 distinct CDR3 sequences. As for this clonotype: Its antigen is as yet unknown.

Germline V gives CDR1 MDHEN, CDR2 SYDVKM. The CDR3 contains 14 residues. This clonotype was sampled from a human donor with ulcerative colitis or Crohn's disease, or a healthy co-twin of an affected twin (not recorded which). The chain combines TRBV28 with TRBJ1-1. Sequencing used blood. Here the CDR3 reads CASSPSIRSTEAFF.